Below, 31 T cell receptor beta chains from the same sample are listed, as sequenced in a study of neurological immune-mediated disorders. TCRdb recomputed calls from the 5' RACE reads with MiXCR, one row per CDR3 protein. Of some 25,000 distinct CDR3 sequences in the sample, 6.5% to 8.5% were seen once. Material for sequencing was PBMCs. These receptors were collected from a woman aged 40 to 50 in good health.

This clonotype was observed many times. The chain has TRBV5-1 and TRBJ2-3; D gene uncertain. Germline CDR1 is SGHRS and CDR2 is YFSETQ. V lost 2 bases, J lost 0 bases, and 7 bases lay in between. The CDR3 loop spans 14 amino acids. In DNA form, the CDR3 reads TGCGCCAGCAGCTTAACTACTAGCACAGATACGCAGTATTTT. Protein: CASSLTTSTDTQYF. Looking up the rest from reference TRBV5-1 and TRBJ2-3 gives the full variable domain: KAGVTQTPRYLIKTRGQQVTLSCSPISGHRSVSWYQQTPGQGLQFLFEYFSETQRNKGNFPGRFSGRQFSNSRSEMNVSTLELGDSALYLCASSLTTSTDTQYFGPGTRLTVL.

This clonotype has a count of ten or more. The V gene is TRBV5-1, the J gene TRBJ1-1, with D unresolved. The ends were cut back, 0 bases at V and 1 base at J, with 10 bases in the middle. This CDR3 has 15 residues. CDR1 SGHRS and CDR2 YFSETQ come from the germline V gene. CDR3 coding DNA: TGCGCCAGCAGCTTGGAGGGATTCTCGAACACTGAAGCTTTCTTT. As protein: CASSLEGFSNTEAFF.

The table lists this clonotype with many counts. The rearrangement joins TRBV7-2 to TRBJ1-2, with D uncertain. The V end lost 0 bases, the J end lost 4 bases, and 12 bases lay between the germline ends. From germline, CDR1 is SGHTA and CDR2 FQGNSA. This CDR3 has 15 residues. The CDR3 coding sequence is TGTGCCAGCAGCTTAGCCGAGGGAGTTCGCTATGGCTACACCTTC. It codes for CASSLAEGVRYGYTF.

This clonotype was observed many times. V is TRBV6-2 or TRBV6-3 and J is TRBJ2-7; maybe TRBD1 (6 bases). Germline-derived CDR1 and CDR2 are MNHEY and SVGEGT. V gave up 6 bases and J gave up 2 bases, with 14 bases separating them. The CDR3 length is 14 residues. Here the CDR3 reads CASSPRRGTYEQYF. In DNA form, the CDR3 reads TGTGCCAGCAGCCCCCGCAGGGGAACCTACGAGCAGTACTTC.

At least ten counts were recorded for this clonotype. The rearrangement joins TRBV7-3 to TRBJ2-7, with D tentatively TRBD1 (6 bases). The CDR3 runs 15 residues. CDR1 is SGHTA, CDR2 FQGTGA, per germline. V lost 5 bases, J lost 6 bases, and 20 bases lay in between. CDR3 sequence (DNA): TGTGCCAGCAGCGATAATCCGGGACACCCAGCCGAGCAGTACTTC. It codes for CASSDNPGHPAEQYF.

This clonotype was found many times. This sequence joins TRBV29-1 and TRBJ1-1, with unresolved D. Germline lookup yields CDR1 SQVTM and CDR2 ANQGSEA. With 4 bases removed from V and 4 bases from J, the gap between germline ends came to 10 bases. The CDR3 totals 12 residues. The CDR3 bases are TGCAGCGTTGGACACATTCGCACTGAAGCTTTCTTT. Protein: CSVGHIRTEAFF.

This clonotype is classed as medium-sized. The DNA for the CDR3 is TGCGCCAGCAGCTCCACAGTGGGAGCCACTGAAGCTTTCTTT. This encodes CASSSTVGATEAFF. V usage is TRBV5-1 and J usage is TRBJ1-1; D is unresolved. The CDR3 has 14 amino acids. Trimming took 3 bases from V and 4 from J, leaving 13 bases between them. Looked up from germline, CDR1 is SGHRS and CDR2 is YFSETQ.

This clonotype is termed medium-sized (0.01 to 0.1%). The CDR3 here is CASSLGAYEQYF. The CDR3 bases are TGTGCCAGCAGCTTAGGGGCCTACGAGCAGTACTTC. The rearrangement joins TRBV7-2 to TRBJ2-7; D ambiguous. V was trimmed by 1 base and J by 2 bases, leaving 3 bases between them. Germline assignment: CDR1 SGHTA and CDR2 FQGNSA. The CDR3 length is 12 residues.

This clonotype was seen repeatedly, ten times or more. V usage is TRBV7-6 and J usage is TRBJ1-2, with D tentatively TRBD1 (6 bases). The V and J ends lost 1 base and 7 bases respectively, with 13 bases between them. From germline, CDR1 is SGHVS and CDR2 FNYEAQ. The CDR3 loop spans 14 amino acids. The CDR3 region has the DNA TGTGCCAGCAGCTTAGAACCAGGGGCCGGTGGCTACACCTTC. Amino acid sequence: CASSLEPGAGGYTF.

This clonotype was observed at least ten times. The rearrangement uses TRBV5-1 and TRBJ2-7, with 9 nucleotides matching TRBD1. The CDR3 loop spans 16 amino acids. With V trimmed by 1 base and J by 3 bases, 8 bases remained unmatched. The germline V gene has CDR1 SGHRS and CDR2 YFSETQ. The DNA for the CDR3 is TGCGCCAGCAGCTTGTACCCCGGGACAGGGATCTACGAGCAGTACTTC. Residues: CASSLYPGTGIYEQYF. Full variable domain (outside the CDR3, taken from reference TRBV5-1 and TRBJ2-7): KAGVTQTPRYLIKTRGQQVTLSCSPISGHRSVSWYQQTPGQGLQFLFEYFSETQRNKGNFPGRFSGRQFSNSRSEMNVSTLELGDSALYLCASSLYPGTGIYEQYFGPGTRLTVT.

The chain couples TRBV10-1 to TRBJ2-5; D possibly matches TRBD1 or TRBD2 (5 bases each). CDR3 length: 14 residues. V lost 4 bases to trimming and J lost 0 bases, with 9 bases between them. Germline CDR1 reads WNHNN; CDR2 reads SYGVQD (reference sequence). The CDR3 nucleotides are TGCGCCAGCAGTGCCGGGACCGACCAAGAGACCCAGTACTTC. It codes for CASSAGTDQETQYF.

This clonotype was seen at least ten times. The chain carries TRBV5-6 and TRBJ2-2; possible D gene TRBD2, 5 bases. Deletions cut 4 bases from V and 9 bases from J, with 13 bases between. The CDR3 runs to 13 residues. The germline CDR1 and CDR2 sequences are SGHDT and YYEEEE. Here the CDR3 DNA reads TGTGCCAGCAGCCCGAAGGACTCGCGGGAGCTGTTTTTT. This encodes CASSPKDSRELFF.

This clonotype was detected a few times. The CDR3 DNA reads as TGTGCCAGCAGCGTAACCGAAGAGACCCAGTACTTC. It codes for CASSVTEETQYF. This chain uses TRBV7-8 with TRBJ2-5; D unclear. Looked up from germline, CDR1 is SGHVS and CDR2 is FQNEAQ. This CDR3 contains 12 residues. V dropped 5 bases and J dropped 3 bases, with 7 bases sitting between them.

At least ten counts were recorded for this clonotype. This rearrangement joins TRBV4-2 to TRBJ2-4, with 7 bases matching TRBD1. The CDR3 spans 19 residues. The trim removed 6 bases at V and 0 bases at J, leaving 17 bases unmatched. Germline CDR1 is LGHNA and CDR2 is YNFKEQ. CDR3: CASRYTGAQRPIAKNIQYF. The CDR3 bases are TGTGCCAGCAGGTACACAGGGGCGCAAAGACCTATAGCCAAAAACATTCAGTACTTC.

This clonotype was seen many times. CDR3 DNA: TGTGCCAGCAGCCAAGATAAAACGGAAGAGCAGTACTTC. Its translation: CASSQDKTEEQYF. The chain employs TRBV3-2 and TRBJ2-7. TRBV3-2 is described as a pseudogene. The CDR3 is 13 amino acids.

This clonotype has at least ten counts. The CDR3 DNA reads as TGCAGTGCTACAGATGACCCACTAAAGCAGTTCTTC. Its protein is CSATDDPLKQFF. The chain has TRBV20-1 and TRBJ2-1; unclear D gene. Trimming took off 4 bases at V and 11 bases at J, with 15 bases between the two ends. Germline CDR1 reads DFQATT; CDR2 reads SNEGSKA (reference sequence). This CDR3 has 12 amino acids.

This clonotype has at least ten counts. V is TRBV7-2 and J is TRBJ2-2; 8 bases are shared with TRBD2. Germline V gene sequence: CDR1 SGHTA, CDR2 FQGNSA. V shed 1 base and J 4 bases; nucleotides not matched to a gene: 2. The CDR3 is 15 residues long. DNA of the CDR3: TGTGCCAGCAGCTTAGACGGGGGGGCCACCGGGGAGCTGTTTTTT. Its translation: CASSLDGGATGELFF.

In this sample, this clonotype turned up many times. The chain employs TRBV21-1 and TRBJ2-7; TRBD2 is the table's D call, not checked against the DNA. TRBV21-1 is a listed pseudogene. This CDR3 contains 17 residues. CDR3 nucleotides: TGTGCCAGCAGCGATACGATTAGCGGGCGCAGCTCCTACGAGCAGTACTTC. It encodes CASSDTISGRSSYEQYF.

In this sample, this clonotype turned up many times. The chain joins TRBV11-2 to TRBJ1-2; D is possibly TRBD1 (5 bases). The CDR3 length is 13 residues. Deletions cut 3 bases from V and 3 bases from J, with 8 bases between. The V gene's germline CDR1 is SGHAT and CDR2 FQNNGV. In nucleotides, the CDR3 is TGTGCCAGCAGCTTGGGGGGGGACTATGGCTACACCTTC. This codes for CASSLGGDYGYTF.

This clonotype came up many times. The CDR3 protein is CSARGPLAGDNEQFF. CDR3 DNA: TGCAGTGCTAGAGGGCCACTAGCGGGGGACAATGAGCAGTTCTTC. The rearrangement joins TRBV20-1 to TRBJ2-1; 11 nucleotides agree with TRBD2. In germline, CDR1 is DFQATT, CDR2 SNEGSKA (reference sequence). The CDR3 sequence is 15 residues long. Unmatched junction bases numbered 4, after V lost 1 base and J lost 5 bases.

This clonotype was detected many times. The rearrangement joins TRBV7-3 to TRBJ2-7; possible D gene TRBD1, 7 bases. Trimming removed 5 bases at V and 0 bases at J, with 17 bases between. Germline V gene lookup returns CDR1 SGHTA and CDR2 FQGTGA. The CDR3 is 16 residues long. CDR3 coding DNA: TGTGCCAGCAGCCTTGGGGAGGACAGGAACTCCTACGAGCAGTACTTC. Its protein product is CASSLGEDRNSYEQYF.

This clonotype occurred many times. The rearrangement uses TRBV10-3 and TRBJ1-5; D is uncertain. This CDR3 is built from 12 residues. Trimming removed 3 bases at V and 3 bases at J, with 3 bases between. From germline, CDR1 is ENHRY and CDR2 SYGVKD. The CDR3 DNA reads as TGTGCCATCAGTGACAACAATCAGCCCCAGCATTTT. It yields the protein CAISDNNQPQHF.

This clonotype has at least ten counts. The chain joins TRBV5-5 to TRBJ1-5; D may be TRBD1 (5 bases). Per germline, CDR1 SGHKS and CDR2 YYEKEE (reference sequence). The CDR3 spans 13 residues. V was pared by 4 bases and J by 7 bases, with 12 bases between. The CDR3 DNA sequence: TGTGCCAGCAGCGCCCTCTGGGGGCAGCCCCAGCATTTT. This encodes CASSALWGQPQHF.

This clonotype occurred many times. The chain is built from TRBV7-2 and TRBJ2-5; 8 nucleotides line up with TRBD1. J lost 2 bases, V lost 5 bases, and 4 bases had no gene match. The CDR3 length is 14 residues. The V gene's germline CDR1 is SGHTA and CDR2 FQGNSA. CDR3 in amino acids: CASSPDRGQETQYF. Written as DNA, the CDR3 is TGTGCCAGCAGCCCCGACAGGGGTCAAGAGACCCAGTACTTC.

The chain links TRBV6-6 to TRBJ1-4; D gene unclear. Trimming removed 5 bases from V and 6 bases from J, with 4 bases in between. Germline V gives CDR1 MNHNY, CDR2 SVGAGI (reference sequence). CDR3 length: 11 residues. The CDR3 nucleotides are TGTGCCAGCAGTAAAGATGAAAAACTGTTTTTT. Amino acids: CASSKDEKLFF.

This clonotype showed up many times. The rearrangement links TRBV20-1 to TRBJ2-2; D unresolved. CDR3 length: 14 residues. V lost 7 bases and J 1 base, leaving 13 bases between the germline ends. Germline loops: CDR1 DFQATT, CDR2 SNEGSKA (reference sequence). In nucleotides, the CDR3 is TGCAGTGTTAAACGAGGAATGAACACCGGGGAGCTGTTTTTT. The encoded protein is CSVKRGMNTGELFF.

At least ten counts were recorded for this clonotype. The chain is built from TRBV6-6 and TRBJ2-2; 8 nucleotides match TRBD1. V lost 6 bases to trimming and J lost 5 bases; unmatched junction nucleotides: 11. In germline, CDR1 is MNHNY, CDR2 SVGAGI (reference sequence). The CDR3 covers 16 residues. The CDR3, as DNA: TGTGCCAGCAGCCCCCCCGGACAGGGAAAAACCGGGGAGCTGTTTTTT. Translation gives CASSPPGQGKTGELFF.

This clonotype has a count of ten or more. This chain connects TRBV20-1 to TRBJ2-1, with D perhaps TRBD1 (6 bases). Per the germline V gene, CDR1 is DFQATT and CDR2 is SNEGSKA (reference sequence). V gave up 5 bases and J gave up 1 base, with 12 bases separating them. The CDR3 has 14 amino acids. CDR3: CSAPQGISYNEQFF. The CDR3 DNA sequence: TGCAGTGCTCCACAGGGAATTTCCTACAATGAGCAGTTCTTC.

This clonotype was recorded many times. The chain has TRBV29-1 and TRBJ2-1; D not resolved. Germline CDR1 and CDR2: SQVTM and ANQGSEA. V was clipped by 5 bases and J by 2 bases, with 10 bases between them. The CDR3 contains 13 residues. This chain's CDR3 is CSVQIDPYNEQFF. In DNA form, the CDR3 reads TGCAGCGTTCAAATCGACCCCTACAATGAGCAGTTCTTC.

This clonotype is classed as medium-sized (0.01 to 0.1%). This sequence joins TRBV5-1 and TRBJ1-4; TRBD1 is a possible D gene (5 bases). V gave up 0 bases and J gave up 5 bases, with 11 bases separating them. This CDR3 spans 15 amino acids. Germline assignment: CDR1 SGHRS and CDR2 YFSETQ. DNA for the CDR3: TGCGCCAGCAGCTTGGCCGCACAGGCGAATGAAAAACTGTTTTTT. This gives the protein CASSLAAQANEKLFF.

This clonotype was observed at least ten times. This chain links TRBV4-1 with TRBJ1-1, with TRBD1 as a possible D gene (5 bases). This CDR3 contains 15 residues. The germline V and J ends were trimmed by 0 bases and 1 base, with 9 bases remaining between them. In germline, CDR1 is MGHRA, CDR2 YSYEKL. CDR3 amino acids: CASSQDLRGNTEAFF. The CDR3 DNA reads as TGCGCCAGCAGCCAAGATCTTAGGGGGAACACTGAAGCTTTCTTT.